This paragraph covers one T cell receptor (beta chain) sequence. The antigen is unknown. TCRdb re-called the 5' RACE reads and gives one entry per CDR3 protein, without DNA. The listing contains a few hundred thousand distinct CDR3 sequences. This record belongs to a study of T cells expressing NK-cell markers. The overall study: Eight donors were sequenced, seven testing HCMV-seropositive and one testing seronegative.

The CDR3 runs to 18 residues. The germline V gene encodes CDR1 SGHNT and CDR2 YYREEE (reference sequence). Study outcomes and limitations: There were a few donors in whom these clonotypes also led the CD3+CD56-NKG2C+ fraction. Of the CD8+ T cell pool in over 5 donors, about 1.0-7.0% was accounted for by dominant NKG2C+ clonotypes.

The sequenced sample consisted of blood T cells: a sorted CD56 or NKG2C T cell subset, CD4+ or CD8+ T cells, or bulk PBMC T cells (not recorded which). The J gene is TRBJ2-3, the V gene TRBV5-4; the D call of TRBD2 rests on TCRdb alone, since no DNA is present to check it. This receptor was identified in a man aged 18 to 70 in good health. The CDR3 reads CASSLTFLAGAMTDTQYF.